Below, 5 T cell receptor beta chains from the same sample are listed, as sequenced in a study of blood T cell repertoires in COVID-19. Clones were read by immunoSEQ multiplex PCR, and TCRdb kept only the in-frame ones, dropping some. Of some 300,000 clones in the sample, about nine tenths were seen once. Material: peripheral blood. Every receptor here comes from a woman aged 25 to 45 with COVID-19, enrolled during active disease.

The rearrangement uses TRBV4-1 and TRBJ2-5; tentatively, D is TRBD1 (5 bases). CDR1 and CDR2 (germline): MGHRA, YSYEKL. This CDR3 is built from 15 residues. Deletions cut 0 bases from V and 5 bases from J, with 13 bases between. The CDR3, as DNA: TGCGCCAGCAGCCAAGATACAGGTGGCCGGGAGACCCAGTACTTC. Translated, it gives CASSQDTGGRETQYF.

The V call is TRBV5-5, the J call TRBJ2-5; 12 nucleotides align to TRBD2. Germline CDR1 reads SGHKS; CDR2 reads YYEKEE (reference sequence). Losses at the gene ends were 0 bases for V and 3 bases for J; bases not matched to a gene: 3. The CDR3 consists of 16 residues. The CDR3 loop reads CASSLGRLAGEETQYF. The DNA of the CDR3 is TGTGCCAGCAGCTTGGGGAGACTAGCGGGGGAAGAGACCCAGTACTTC.

The rearrangement links TRBV30 to TRBJ1-4; 7 bases map to TRBD1. The V segment lost 4 bases and the J segment 5 bases; nucleotides outside the gene matches: 4. This CDR3 has 13 residues. Germline-derived CDR1 and CDR2 are GTSNPN and SVGIG (reference sequence). CDR3 amino acids: CAWTGQMNEKLFF. CDR3 DNA: TGTGCCTGGACGGGACAGATGAATGAAAAACTGTTTTTT.

The rearrangement uses TRBV19 and TRBJ2-7; possibly TRBD1 for D (5 bases). Trimming cost V 6 bases and J 3 bases, with 9 bases left between them. The germline gives CDR1 LNHDA, CDR2 SQIVND (reference sequence). The length of the CDR3 is 12 residues. CDR3: CASRTANYEQYV. As DNA, the CDR3 is TGTGCCAGTAGGACAGCGAACTACGAGCAGTACGTC.

The chain employs TRBV6-5 and TRBJ2-1; TRBD2 agrees at 7 bases. After removal of 3 bases from V and 6 bases from J, the junction contained 8 bases not matched to a gene. CDR1 is MNHEY and CDR2 is SVGAGI in the germline V gene. The CDR3 consists of 15 residues. The CDR3 DNA is TGTGCCAGCAGTTATAGGGGCGGGGGTTCCAATGAGCAGTTCTTC. This translates into CASSYRGGGSNEQFF.